Below, one TCR beta chain is given with its context. As yet, its antigen is unknown. It was with 60 Vbeta and 13 Jbeta primers that the PCR ran. Per the study methods: An analysis performed later counted roughly 79 million unique TCR beta chains (roughly 11 million of them shared). The repertoire was sequenced with immunoSEQ multiplex PCR; TCRdb's copy has only in-frame clones and lacks some. V and J calls and clone size are copied from that table; D and trimming were computed from the DNA. The data contain under 150,000 clones, roughly 80% of them singletons. V lost 4 bases and J lost 7; bases outside the gene matches: 6. The length of the CDR3 is 15 residues. Germline V gene sequence: CDR1 MGHRA, CDR2 YSYEKL. The data belong to a study of cytomegalovirus exposure and HLA in healthy donors. The donors gave bone marrow, and they were healthy. General study points: Earlier findings revealed that most TCR beta V segments proved productive either about 87% or about 30% of the time. Of the V segments, some could not be distinguished, including TRBV6-2 and TRBV6-3, and were excluded.

The sample consisted of PBMCs. The sequence came from a woman aged 40 to 49 in good health and CMV-seropositive. The chain has TRBV4-1 and TRBJ2-2; TRBD2 matches at 10 bases. This CDR3 reads CASSRSGGGGGELFF. CDR3 DNA: TGCGCCAGCAGCCGGAGCGGGGGGGGAGGCGGGGAGCTGTTTTTT.